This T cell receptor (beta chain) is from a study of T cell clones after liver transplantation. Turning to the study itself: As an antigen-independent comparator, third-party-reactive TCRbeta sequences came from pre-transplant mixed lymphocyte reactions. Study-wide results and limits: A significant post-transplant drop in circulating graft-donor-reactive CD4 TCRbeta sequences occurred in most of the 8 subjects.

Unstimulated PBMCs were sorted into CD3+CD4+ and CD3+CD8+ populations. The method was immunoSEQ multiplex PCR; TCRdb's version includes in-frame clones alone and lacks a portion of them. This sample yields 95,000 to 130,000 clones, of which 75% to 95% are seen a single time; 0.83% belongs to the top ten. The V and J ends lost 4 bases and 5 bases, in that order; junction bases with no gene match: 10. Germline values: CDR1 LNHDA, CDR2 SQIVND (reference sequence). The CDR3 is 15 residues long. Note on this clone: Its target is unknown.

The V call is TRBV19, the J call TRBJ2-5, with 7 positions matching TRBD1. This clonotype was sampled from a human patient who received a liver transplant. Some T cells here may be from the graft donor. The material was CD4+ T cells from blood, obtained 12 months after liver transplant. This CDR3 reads CASSRGQSSWETQYF. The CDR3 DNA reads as TGTGCCAGTAGTAGGGGACAGAGTTCTTGGGAGACCCAGTACTTC.